A selection of T cell receptor beta chains follows, all from one sample in a study of T cell repertoires in cytomegalovirus infection. TCRdb used MiXCR to reprocess the reads, holding one entry per CDR3 protein. The top ten clones hold 2.8% of a sample with about 740,000 distinct CDR3 sequences, 35% of them seen once. The sequencing input was PBMCs. The receptors were sampled from a human donor in good health (CMV status not recorded). Some clones in this sample may be carry-over from other donors' samples. Both conserved end residues are part of each CDR3. Each record gives: D gene, V gene, clone size, J gene, CDR3 DNA, CDR3 protein. The D gene is left open where the match is weak. Size is omitted from some rows. Given values are once, few, many or a class for expanded clones.

>-|TRBV28|few|TRBJ1-2
TGTGCCAGCAGTTTACTTTTTGGAGGATCCCTCCATGGCTACACCTTC
CASSLLFGGSLHGYTF
>TRBD1|TRBV19|-|TRBJ1-1
TGTGCCAGTAGTACCCCGGGACAGGGGACTGAAGCTTTCTTT
CASSTPGQGTEAFF
>-|TRBV7-7|few|TRBJ2-7
TGTGCTAGCAGCTTAGGAGTCGGGACGGACTACGAGCAGTACTTC
CASSLGVGTDYEQYF
>TRBD2|TRBV2|-|TRBJ2-7
TGTGCCCGCAGGGCAACTAGCGATAGCTCCTACGAGCAGTACTTC
CARRATSDSSYEQYF
>TRBD2|TRBV29-1|-|TRBJ2-1
TGCAGCGCGCTCTGGGCGGGAGGGGTTGAGCAGTTCTTC
CSALWAGGVEQFF
>-|TRBV27|-|TRBJ2-3
TGTGCCAGCAGTTTATCTCTAGCGACAGATACGCAGTATTTT
CASSLSLATDTQYF
>TRBD1|TRBV12-3/TRBV12-4|-|TRBJ1-2
TGTGCCAGCAGTTCCACACAGGGGCTCTATGGCTACACCTTC
CASSSTQGLYGYTF
>TRBD1|TRBV27|-|TRBJ2-7
TGTGCCAGCAGTCCCCGCAAACAGGGGATCGAGCAGTACTTC
CASSPRKQGIEQYF
>TRBD2|TRBV27|few|TRBJ2-3
TGTGCCAGCCGCCTAGCGGGAGGGGTAGATACGCAGTATTTT
CASRLAGGVDTQYF
>TRBD2|TRBV27|-|TRBJ2-1
TGTGCCAGCAGTTCTACGCTAGCGGGGACATACAATGAGCAGTTCTTC
CASSSTLAGTYNEQFF
>-|TRBV7-2|-|TRBJ2-3
TGTGCCAGCAGCCGGGGGGCTAGCGGTTCCACAGATACGCAGTATTTT
CASSRGASGSTDTQYF
>TRBD1|TRBV6-2/TRBV6-3|-|TRBJ2-1
TGTGCCAGCAGTTACTCCGGGACAGGGTTCAATGAGCAGTTCTTC
CASSYSGTGFNEQFF
>TRBD1|TRBV7-6|many|TRBJ1-1
TGTGCCAGCAGCTTAGAGAGTAGGACAGGGGGTTACACTGAAGCTTTCTTT
CASSLESRTGGYTEAFF
>-|TRBV27|-|TRBJ1-1
TGTGCCAGCTCTAGGACAGAGTACACTGAAGCTTTCTTT
CASSRTEYTEAFF
>TRBD1|TRBV2|few|TRBJ1-2
TGTGCCAGCAGTCACAGGAAGACAGGGATCTATGGCTACACCTTC
CASSHRKTGIYGYTF
>-|TRBV28|-|TRBJ1-1
TGTGCCAGCAGTTTGATCCAGGGGTACACTGAAGCTTTCTTT
CASSLIQGYTEAFF
>TRBD1|TRBV2|-|TRBJ1-5
TGTGCCAGCACCGGGACAGGGGGTTGGAGCAATCAGCCCCAGCATTTT
CASTGTGGWSNQPQHF
>-|TRBV14|-|TRBJ1-6
TGTGCCAGCAGCCAAGACGAGGGGTGGGCATCACCCCTCCACTTT
CASSQDEGWASPLHF
>TRBD1|TRBV6-6|-|TRBJ2-7
TGTGCCAGCAGTTACTCGTTTAACTTCGGGACAGCCTACGAGCAGTACTTC
CASSYSFNFGTAYEQYF
>-|TRBV6-5|-|TRBJ1-1
TGTGCCAGCAGAACATTGACGGTTTATGAAGCTTTCTTT
CASRTLTVYEAFF
>-|TRBV7-2|-|TRBJ2-1
TGTGCCAGCAGCTACCAACAGGGAAGCTCCTACAATGAGCAGTTCTTC
CASSYQQGSSYNEQFF
>-|TRBV7-9|few|TRBJ1-5
TGTGCCAGCAGCTGGGGGTCTGCTGCGGATCAGCCCCAGCATTTT
CASSWGSAADQPQHF
>-|TRBV4-1|-|TRBJ1-5
TGCGCCAGCAGCCAAGATCACGGGGATTATAGCAATCAGCCCCAGCATTTT
CASSQDHGDYSNQPQHF